This T cell receptor beta chain is drawn from a study of beta chain features in type 1 diabetes. Findings and caveats of the study: For type 1 diabetes patients, VDJ junctions showed fewer insertions and more deletions. Sampled from patients, naive, central memory and Treg TCRB repertoires appeared more similar than those sampled from healthy donors.

The whole isolated RNA underwent reverse transcription, so sequencing captured expressed TCRB transcripts. Naive, central memory and regulatory T cell samples averaged approximately 3.6 million immunoSEQ reads each. Sequencing used immunoSEQ multiplex PCR; TCRdb keeps in-frame clones, though not all of them. The table has 400,000 to 500,000 clones, approximately 15% seen once; the top ten hold about 0.04%. Per germline, CDR1 KGHSH and CDR2 LQKENI. V was shortened by 6 bases and J by 0 bases, with 11 bases between the two germline ends. This CDR3 contains 15 residues. Markers CD45RO/CCR7/CD25/CD127/CD95/CD27 served to sort CD4+ naive, central memory, regulatory and stem cell-like memory cells. On this clone itself: No antigen is known for it.

The TCR was taken from a young man in good health. This chain uses TRBV18 with TRBJ2-2, with D tentatively TRBD2 (6 bases). Sequencing input: naive CD4+ T cells from blood. The CDR3 sequence is CASSAGTPNTGELFF. DNA of the CDR3: TGTGCCAGCTCGGCCGGGACTCCGAACACCGGGGAGCTGTTTTTT. The complete variable domain, with remaining parts taken from reference TRBV18 and TRBJ2-2, reads NAGVMQNPRHLVRRRGQEARLRCSPMKGHSHVYWYRQLPEEGLKFMVYLQKENIIDESGMPKERFSAEFPKEGPSILRIQQVVRGDSAAYFCASSAGTPNTGELFFGEGSRLTVL.